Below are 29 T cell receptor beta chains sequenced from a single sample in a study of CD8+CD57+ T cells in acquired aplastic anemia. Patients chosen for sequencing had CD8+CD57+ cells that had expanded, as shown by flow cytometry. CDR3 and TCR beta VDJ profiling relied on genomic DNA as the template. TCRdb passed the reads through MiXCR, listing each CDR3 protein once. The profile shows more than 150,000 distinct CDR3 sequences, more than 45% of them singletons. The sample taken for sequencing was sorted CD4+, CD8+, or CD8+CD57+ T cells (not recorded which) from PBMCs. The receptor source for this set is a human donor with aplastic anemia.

In nucleotides, the CDR3 is TGTGCCACCAGCAGAGATCCTAGCGGTGCCTTTTTTGCTGAGCAGTTCTTC. Its protein product is CATSRDPSGAFFAEQFF. The gene calls are TRBV15 and TRBJ2-1, with 7 bases fitting TRBD2. V shed 0 bases, J shed 9 bases, and the junction held 14 bases outside the gene matches. CDR1 and CDR2 from the germline V gene are LNHNV and YYDKDF (reference sequence). The CDR3 loop spans 17 amino acids.

This chain's CDR3 is CASSSGTGDEQYF. The CDR3 coding sequence is TGTGCCAGCAGTTCCGGGACAGGGGACGAGCAGTACTTC. The chain uses TRBV7-3 and TRBJ2-7; the match to TRBD1 covers 10 bases. The CDR3 contains 13 residues. In germline, CDR1 is SGHTA, CDR2 FQGTGA. J lost 5 bases, V lost 6 bases, and 4 bases had no gene match.

The chain's CDR3 is CASSLSGRNEQYV. Here the CDR3 DNA reads TGTGCCAGCAGTTTATCCGGAAGGAACGAGCAGTACGTC. The V and J genes are TRBV12-3 or TRBV12-4 and TRBJ2-7; no clear D. The CDR3 has 13 residues. Between the trimmed V and J ends, which lost 2 bases and 5 bases, there was a span of 10 bases.

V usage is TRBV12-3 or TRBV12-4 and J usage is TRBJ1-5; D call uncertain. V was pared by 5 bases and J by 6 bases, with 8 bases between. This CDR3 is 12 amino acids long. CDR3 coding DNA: TGTGCCAGCAGTCAGGACGTTCAGCCCCAGCATTTT. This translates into CASSQDVQPQHF.

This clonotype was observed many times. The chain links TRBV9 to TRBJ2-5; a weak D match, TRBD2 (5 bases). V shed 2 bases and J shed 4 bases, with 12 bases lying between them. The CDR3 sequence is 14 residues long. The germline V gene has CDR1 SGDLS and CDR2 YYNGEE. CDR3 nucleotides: TGTGCCAGCAGCGTTAGCTCCGGAGGAGAGACCCAGTACTTC. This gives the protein CASSVSSGGETQYF.

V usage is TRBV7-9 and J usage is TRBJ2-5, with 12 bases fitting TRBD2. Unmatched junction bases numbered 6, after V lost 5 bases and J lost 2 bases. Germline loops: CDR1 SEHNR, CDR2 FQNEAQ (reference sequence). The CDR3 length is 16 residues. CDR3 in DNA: TGTGCCAGCAGCGCAAGACTAGCGGGGGTACAAGAGACCCAGTACTTC. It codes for CASSARLAGVQETQYF.

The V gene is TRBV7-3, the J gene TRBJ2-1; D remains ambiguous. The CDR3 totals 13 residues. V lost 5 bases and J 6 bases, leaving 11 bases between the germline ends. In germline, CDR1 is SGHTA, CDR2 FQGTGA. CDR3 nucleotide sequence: TGTGCCAGCAGCCAAGACCTCTTCAATGAGCAGTTCTTC. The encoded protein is CASSQDLFNEQFF.

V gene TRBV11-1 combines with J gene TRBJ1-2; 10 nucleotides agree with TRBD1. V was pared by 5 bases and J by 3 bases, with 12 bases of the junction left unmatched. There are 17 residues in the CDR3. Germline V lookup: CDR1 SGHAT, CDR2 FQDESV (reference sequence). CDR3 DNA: TGTGCCAGCAGCGCCCACCGGGGACAGGGGCGGGACTATGGCTACACCTTC. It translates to CASSAHRGQGRDYGYTF.

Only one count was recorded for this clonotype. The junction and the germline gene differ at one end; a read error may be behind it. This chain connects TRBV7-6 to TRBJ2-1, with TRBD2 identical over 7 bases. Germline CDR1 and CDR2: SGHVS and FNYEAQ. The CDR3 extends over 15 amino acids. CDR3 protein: CASSFTGGSYNEQFF. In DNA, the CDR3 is TGTGCCAGCAGCTTTACCGGGGGGTCCTACAATGAGCAATTCTTC. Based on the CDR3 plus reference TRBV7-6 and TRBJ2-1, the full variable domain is GAGVSQSPRYKVTKRGQDVALRCDPISGHVSLYWYRQALGQGPEFLTYFNYEAQQDKSGLPNDRFSAERPEGSISTLTIQRTEQRDSAMYRCASSFTGGSYNEQFFGPGTRLTVL.

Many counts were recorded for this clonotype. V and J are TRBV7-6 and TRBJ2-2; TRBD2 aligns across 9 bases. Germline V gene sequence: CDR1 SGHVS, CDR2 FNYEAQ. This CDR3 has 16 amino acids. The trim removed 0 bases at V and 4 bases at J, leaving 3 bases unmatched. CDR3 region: CASSLAVAGVTGELFF. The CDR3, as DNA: TGTGCCAGCAGCTTAGCGGTAGCGGGAGTCACCGGGGAGCTGTTTTTT.

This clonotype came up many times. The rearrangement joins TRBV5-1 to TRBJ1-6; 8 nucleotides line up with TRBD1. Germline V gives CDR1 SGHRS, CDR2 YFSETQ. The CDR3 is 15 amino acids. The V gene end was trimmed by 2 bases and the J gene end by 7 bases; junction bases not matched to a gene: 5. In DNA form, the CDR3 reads TGCGCCAGCAGCTTACAGGGGGGTGGGAATTCACCCCTCCACTTT. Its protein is CASSLQGGGNSPLHF. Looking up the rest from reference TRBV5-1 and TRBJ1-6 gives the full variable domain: KAGVTQTPRYLIKTRGQQVTLSCSPISGHRSVSWYQQTPGQGLQFLFEYFSETQRNKGNFPGRFSGRQFSNSRSEMNVSTLELGDSALYLCASSLQGGGNSPLHFGNGTRLTVT.

CDR3 in DNA: TGTGCCAGCAGCCAAGATAATGGTTTTGCCGGGGAGCTGTTTTTT. Protein sequence: CASSQDNGFAGELFF. This chain uses TRBV4-2 with TRBJ2-2; D is uncertain. Between the trimmed V and J ends, which lost 0 bases and 6 bases, there was a span of 11 bases. CDR1 and CDR2 from the germline V gene are LGHNA and YNFKEQ. The CDR3 extends over 15 amino acids.

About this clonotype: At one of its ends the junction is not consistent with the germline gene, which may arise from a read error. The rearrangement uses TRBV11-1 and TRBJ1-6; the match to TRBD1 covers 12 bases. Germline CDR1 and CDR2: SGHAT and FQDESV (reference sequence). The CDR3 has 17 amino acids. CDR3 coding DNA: TGTGCCAGCAGCTTCCCGGGACAGGGGGCGAAAAATTCACCCCCCCACTTT. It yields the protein CASSFPGQGAKNSPPHF.

The CDR3: CASSQGLGGETQYF. DNA for the CDR3: TGTGCCAGCAGCCAGGGACTGGGGGGCGAGACCCAGTACTTC. This chain links TRBV7-8 with TRBJ2-5; either TRBD1 or TRBD2 may supply D (6 bases each). This CDR3 region has 14 residues. Germline CDR1 is SGHVS and CDR2 is FQNEAQ. Trimming pared 5 bases from V and 5 bases from J, leaving 15 bases between.

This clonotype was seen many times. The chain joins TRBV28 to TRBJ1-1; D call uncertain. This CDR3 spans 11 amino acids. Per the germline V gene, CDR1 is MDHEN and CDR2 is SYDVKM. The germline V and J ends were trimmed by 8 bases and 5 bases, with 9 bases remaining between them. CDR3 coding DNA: TGTGCCAGCGCTAGAGCGACTGAAGCTTTCTTT. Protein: CASARATEAFF.

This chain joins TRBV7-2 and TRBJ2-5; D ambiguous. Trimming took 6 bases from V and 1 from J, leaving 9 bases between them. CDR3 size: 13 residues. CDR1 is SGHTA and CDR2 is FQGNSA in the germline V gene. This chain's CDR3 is CASSSGIQETQYF. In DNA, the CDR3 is TGTGCCAGCAGTTCCGGAATCCAAGAGACCCAGTACTTC. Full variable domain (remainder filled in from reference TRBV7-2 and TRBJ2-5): GAGVSQSPSNKVTEKGKDVELRCDPISGHTALYWYRQSLGQGLEFLIYFQGNSAPDKSGLPSDRFSAERTGGSVSTLTIQRTQQEDSAVYLCASSSGIQETQYFGPGTRLLVL.

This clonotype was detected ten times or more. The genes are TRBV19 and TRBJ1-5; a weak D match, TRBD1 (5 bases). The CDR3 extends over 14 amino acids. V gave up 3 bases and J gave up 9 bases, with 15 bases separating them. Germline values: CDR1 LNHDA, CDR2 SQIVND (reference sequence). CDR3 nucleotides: TGTGCCAGTAGTATTGGGGCAGGCCGTCGGCCCCAGCATTTT. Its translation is CASSIGAGRRPQHF.

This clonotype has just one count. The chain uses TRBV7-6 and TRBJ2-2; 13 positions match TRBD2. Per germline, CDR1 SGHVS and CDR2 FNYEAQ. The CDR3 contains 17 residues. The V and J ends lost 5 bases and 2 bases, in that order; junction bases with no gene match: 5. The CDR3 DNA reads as TGTGCCAGCAGCCCAGGGACTAGCGGGAAAAACACCGGGGAGCTGTTTTTT. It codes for CASSPGTSGKNTGELFF.

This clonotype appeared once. CDR3 amino acids: CSVAGTSGRSTYF. The CDR3 DNA reads TGCAGCGTCGCCGGGACTAGCGGGCGTTCTACGTACTTC. The chain couples TRBV29-1 to TRBJ2-7; TRBD2 aligns across 12 bases. The length of the CDR3 is 13 residues. Looked up from germline, CDR1 is SQVTM and CDR2 is ANQGSEA. V shed 6 bases and J 12 bases; nucleotides not matched to a gene: 12.

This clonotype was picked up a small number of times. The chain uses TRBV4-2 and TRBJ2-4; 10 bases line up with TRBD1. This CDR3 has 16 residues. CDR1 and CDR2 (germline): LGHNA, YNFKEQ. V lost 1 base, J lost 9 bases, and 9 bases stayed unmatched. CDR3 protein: CASSQGGGQGISIQYF. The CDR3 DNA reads TGTGCCAGCAGCCAAGGCGGGGGACAGGGGATTAGCATTCAGTACTTC.

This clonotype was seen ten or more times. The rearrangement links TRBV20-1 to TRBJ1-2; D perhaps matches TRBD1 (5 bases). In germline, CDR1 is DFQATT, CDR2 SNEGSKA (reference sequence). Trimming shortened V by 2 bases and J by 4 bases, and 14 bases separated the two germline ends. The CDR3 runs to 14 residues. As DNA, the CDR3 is TGCAGTGCTAGAAAACCTGGGACTGGCTATGGCTACACCTTC. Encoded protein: CSARKPGTGYGYTF.

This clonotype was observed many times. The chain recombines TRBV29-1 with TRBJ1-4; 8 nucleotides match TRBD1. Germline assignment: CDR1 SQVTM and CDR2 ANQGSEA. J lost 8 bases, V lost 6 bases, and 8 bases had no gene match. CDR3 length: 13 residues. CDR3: CSVPGGAGEKLFF. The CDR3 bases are TGCAGCGTACCAGGGGGCGCGGGGGAAAAACTGTTTTTT.

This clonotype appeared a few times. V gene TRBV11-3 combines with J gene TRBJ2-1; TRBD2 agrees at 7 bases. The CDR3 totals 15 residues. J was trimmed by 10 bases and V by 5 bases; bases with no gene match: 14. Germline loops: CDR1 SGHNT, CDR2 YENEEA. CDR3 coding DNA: TGTGCCAGCAGCGGCCAGCGGGATCCCCGGGGGGAGCAGTTCTTC. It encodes CASSGQRDPRGEQFF.

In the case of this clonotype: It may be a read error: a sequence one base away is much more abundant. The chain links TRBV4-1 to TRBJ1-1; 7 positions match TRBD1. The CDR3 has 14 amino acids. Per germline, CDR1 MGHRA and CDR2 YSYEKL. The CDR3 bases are TGCGCCAGCAGCCAGATACAGGGGAACACTGAAGCTTTATTT. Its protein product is CASSQIQGNTEALF.

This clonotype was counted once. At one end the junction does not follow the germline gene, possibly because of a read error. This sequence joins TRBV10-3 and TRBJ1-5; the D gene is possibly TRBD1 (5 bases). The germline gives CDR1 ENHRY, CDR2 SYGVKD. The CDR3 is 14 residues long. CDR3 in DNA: TGTGCCAGCAGTTACGGACAAAGCAATCAGCCCCAGCATTTT. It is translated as CASSYGQSNQPQHF.

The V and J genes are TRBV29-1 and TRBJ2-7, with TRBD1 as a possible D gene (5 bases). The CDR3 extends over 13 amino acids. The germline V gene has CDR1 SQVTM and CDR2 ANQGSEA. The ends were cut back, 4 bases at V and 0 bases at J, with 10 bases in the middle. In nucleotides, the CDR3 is TGCAGCGTTGGAAAGACAGCCTCCTACGAGCAGTACTTC. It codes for CSVGKTASYEQYF.

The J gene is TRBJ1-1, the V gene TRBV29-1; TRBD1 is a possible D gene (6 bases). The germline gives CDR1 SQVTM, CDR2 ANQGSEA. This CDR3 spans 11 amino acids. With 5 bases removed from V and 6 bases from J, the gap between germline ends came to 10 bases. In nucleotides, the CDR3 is TGCAGCGTTAACAGGGTCGCTGAAGCTTTCTTT. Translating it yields CSVNRVAEAFF.

In nucleotides, the CDR3 is TGCAGTGTCAGTACGTGGGGGAAGAGCTACGAGCAGTACTTC. It translates to CSVSTWGKSYEQYF. The chain joins TRBV20-1 to TRBJ2-7, with D perhaps given as TRBD1 or TRBD2 (5 bases each). Trimming stripped 7 bases from V and 3 bases from J, with 19 bases between. The CDR3 consists of 14 residues. The V gene's germline CDR1 is DFQATT and CDR2 SNEGSKA (reference sequence).

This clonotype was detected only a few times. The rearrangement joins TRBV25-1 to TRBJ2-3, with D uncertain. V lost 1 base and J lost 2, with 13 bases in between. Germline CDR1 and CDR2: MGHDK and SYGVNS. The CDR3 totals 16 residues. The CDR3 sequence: CASSEWSRLPTDTQYF. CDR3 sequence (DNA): TGTGCCAGCAGTGAATGGTCCAGGTTGCCCACAGATACGCAGTATTTT.